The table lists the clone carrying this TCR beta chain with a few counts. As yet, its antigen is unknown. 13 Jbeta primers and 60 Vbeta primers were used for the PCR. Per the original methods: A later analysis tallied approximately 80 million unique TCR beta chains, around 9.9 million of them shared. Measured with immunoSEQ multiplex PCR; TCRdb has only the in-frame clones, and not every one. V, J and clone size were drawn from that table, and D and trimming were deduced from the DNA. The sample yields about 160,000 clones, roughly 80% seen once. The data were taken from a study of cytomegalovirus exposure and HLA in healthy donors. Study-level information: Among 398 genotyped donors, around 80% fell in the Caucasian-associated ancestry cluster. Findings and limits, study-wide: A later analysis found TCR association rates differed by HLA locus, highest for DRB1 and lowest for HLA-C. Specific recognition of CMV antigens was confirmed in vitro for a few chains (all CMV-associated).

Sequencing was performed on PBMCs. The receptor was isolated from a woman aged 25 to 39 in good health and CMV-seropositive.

CDR3: CASTYLAGEVAQYF. As DNA, the CDR3 is TGTGCCAGCACTTACCTAGCGGGGGAGGTAGCACAGTATTTT. The rearrangement uses TRBV27 and TRBJ2-3; TRBD2 matches at 10 bases. The CDR3 contains 14 residues. Germline assignment: CDR1 MNHEY and CDR2 SMNVEV (reference sequence). V trimming: 7 bases; J trimming: 12 bases; junction bases outside the gene matches: 13.